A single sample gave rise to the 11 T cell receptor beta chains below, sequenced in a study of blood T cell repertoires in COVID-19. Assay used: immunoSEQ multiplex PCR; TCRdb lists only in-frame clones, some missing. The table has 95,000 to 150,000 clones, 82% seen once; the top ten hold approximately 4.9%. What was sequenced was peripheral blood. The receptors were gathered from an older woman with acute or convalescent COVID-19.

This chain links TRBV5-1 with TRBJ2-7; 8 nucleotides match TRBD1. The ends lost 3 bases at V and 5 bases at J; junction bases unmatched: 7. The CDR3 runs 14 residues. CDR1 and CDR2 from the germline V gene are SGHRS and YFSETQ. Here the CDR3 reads CASSWGQEGHEQYF. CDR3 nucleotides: TGCGCCAGCAGCTGGGGACAGGAGGGACACGAGCAGTACTTC.

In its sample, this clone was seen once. This chain's CDR3 is CASSWIDSANTGELFF. In nucleotides, the CDR3 is TGCGCCAGCAGCTGGATTGACAGCGCGAACACCGGGGAGCTGTTTTTT. This chain links TRBV5-1 with TRBJ2-2; TRBD1 is a possible D gene (5 bases). Germline V gene data show CDR1 as SGHRS and CDR2 as YFSETQ. The CDR3 runs to 16 residues. The V and J ends lost 3 bases and 0 bases respectively, with 12 bases between them.

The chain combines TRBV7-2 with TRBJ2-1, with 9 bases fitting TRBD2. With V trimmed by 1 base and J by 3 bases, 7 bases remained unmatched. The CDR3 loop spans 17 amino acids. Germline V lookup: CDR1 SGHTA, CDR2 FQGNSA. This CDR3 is CASSLVVGTSIYNEQFF. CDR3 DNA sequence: TGTGCCAGCAGCTTAGTGGTAGGGACTAGCATCTACAATGAGCAGTTCTTC.

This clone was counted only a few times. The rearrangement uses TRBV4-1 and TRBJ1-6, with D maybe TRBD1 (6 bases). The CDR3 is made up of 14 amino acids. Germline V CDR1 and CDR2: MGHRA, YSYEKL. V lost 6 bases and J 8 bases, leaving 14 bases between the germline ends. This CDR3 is CASSGGQFYSPLHF. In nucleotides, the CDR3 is TGCGCCAGCAGTGGTGGACAGTTCTATTCACCCCTCCACTTT.

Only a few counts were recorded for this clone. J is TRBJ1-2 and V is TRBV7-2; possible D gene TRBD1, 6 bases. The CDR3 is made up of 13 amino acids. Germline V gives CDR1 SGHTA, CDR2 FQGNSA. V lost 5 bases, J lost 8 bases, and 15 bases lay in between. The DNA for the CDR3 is TGTGCCAGCAGCCAAACAGGGATGGGAGGCTACACCTTC. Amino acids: CASSQTGMGGYTF. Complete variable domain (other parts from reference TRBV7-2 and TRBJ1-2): GAGVSQSPSNKVTEKGKDVELRCDPISGHTALYWYRQSLGQGLEFLIYFQGNSAPDKSGLPSDRFSAERTGGSVSTLTIQRTQQEDSAVYLCASSQTGMGGYTFGSGTRLTVV.

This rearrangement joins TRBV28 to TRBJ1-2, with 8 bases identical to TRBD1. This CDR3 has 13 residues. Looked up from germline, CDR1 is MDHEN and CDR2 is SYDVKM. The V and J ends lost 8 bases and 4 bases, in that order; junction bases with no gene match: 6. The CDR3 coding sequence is TGTGCCAGCCGCCAGGACAGGGTCTATGGCTACACCTTC. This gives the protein CASRQDRVYGYTF.

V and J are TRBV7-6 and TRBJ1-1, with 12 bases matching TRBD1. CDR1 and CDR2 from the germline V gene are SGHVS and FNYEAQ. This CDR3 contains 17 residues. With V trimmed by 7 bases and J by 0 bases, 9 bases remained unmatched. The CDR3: CASTPGTGGSMNTEAFF. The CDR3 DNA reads TGTGCCAGCACCCCGGGGACAGGGGGCTCCATGAACACTGAAGCTTTCTTT.

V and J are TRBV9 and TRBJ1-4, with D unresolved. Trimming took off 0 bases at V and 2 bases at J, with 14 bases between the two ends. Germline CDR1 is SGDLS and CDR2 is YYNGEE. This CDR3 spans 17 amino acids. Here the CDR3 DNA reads TGTGCCAGCAGCGTAGAAGGCAGGAGGTGTACTAATGAAAAACTGTTTTTT. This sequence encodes CASSVEGRRCTNEKLFF.

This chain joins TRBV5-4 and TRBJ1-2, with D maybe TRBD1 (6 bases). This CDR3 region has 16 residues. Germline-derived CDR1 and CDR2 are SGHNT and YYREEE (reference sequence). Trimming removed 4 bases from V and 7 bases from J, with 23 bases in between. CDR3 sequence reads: CASSQGGERPLGGYTF. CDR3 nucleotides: TGTGCCAGCAGCCAAGGGGGGGAGAGACCCTTGGGTGGCTACACCTTC.

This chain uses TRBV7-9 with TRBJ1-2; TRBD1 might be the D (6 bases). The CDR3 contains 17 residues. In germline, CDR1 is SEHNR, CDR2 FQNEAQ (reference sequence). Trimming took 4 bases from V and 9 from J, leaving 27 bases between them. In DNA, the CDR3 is TGTGCCAGCAGCTCGGACAGATCGGGTCAAACATGGGGAAGCTACACCTTC. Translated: CASSSDRSGQTWGSYTF. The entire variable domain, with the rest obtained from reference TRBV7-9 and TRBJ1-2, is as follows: DTGVSQNPRHKITKRGQNVTFRCDPISEHNRLYWYRQTLGQGPEFLTYFQNEAQLEKSRLLSDRFSAERPKGSFSTLEIQRTEQGDSAMYLCASSSDRSGQTWGSYTFGSGTRLTVV.

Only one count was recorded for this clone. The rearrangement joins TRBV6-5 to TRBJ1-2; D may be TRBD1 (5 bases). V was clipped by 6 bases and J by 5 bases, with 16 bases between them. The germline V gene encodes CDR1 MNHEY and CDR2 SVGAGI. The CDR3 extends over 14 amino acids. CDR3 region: CASSPGAGHYGYTF. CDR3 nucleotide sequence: TGTGCCAGCAGCCCGGGAGCAGGGCATTATGGCTACACCTTC.